The rows below give T cell receptor beta chains drawn from one sample of a study of control samples from healthy donors and cancer patients. Here immunoSEQ multiplex PCR was the method, and the copy in TCRdb shows in-frame clones only, minus some. Counted here are 85,000 to 100,000 clones, approximately 82% occurring once; the ten biggest clones make up approximately 2%. Sample: blood. Receptors were obtained from a man in his sixties in good health. Each CDR3 is given with its conserved first and last residue. Some rows mark clone size as missing; the rest say once, few, many or name a class of expanded clone.

v_call,j_call,clone_size,cdr3_aa
TRBV5-5,TRBJ2-7,few,CASSRTTGHYEQYF
TRBV4-2,TRBJ2-1,-,CASSQESGGSSYNEQFF
TRBV18,TRBJ2-3,-,CASSPTRSTDTQYF
TRBV2,TRBJ1-2,once,CASRVTGLNYGYTF
TRBV28,TRBJ1-2,-,CASSLPGQTMVYGYTF
TRBV6-1,TRBJ1-1,few,CASSEIRGYTEAFF
TRBV20-1,TRBJ2-2,few,CSARHGELFF
TRBV4-1,TRBJ2-1,-,CASSQDSATNEQFF
TRBV6-5,TRBJ1-5,-,CASQVVVANQPQHF
TRBV3-1/TRBV3-2,TRBJ2-3,-,CASSPYRGRTSTDTQYF
TRBV9,TRBJ2-2,-,CASSGNTGELFF
TRBV10-3,TRBJ2-1,-,CAISESGTSANEQFF
TRBV28,TRBJ1-6,once,CASSPIDRDNSPLHF
TRBV27,TRBJ2-6,once,CASSMGTGANVLTF
TRBV11-1,TRBJ2-5,few,CASSPGTGWETQYF
TRBV18,TRBJ1-1,-,CASSPGLGRANTEAFF
TRBV6-1,TRBJ2-1,-,CASSEAGTPEQFF
TRBV15,TRBJ1-4,-,CATSREIDRVEEKLFF
TRBV25-1,TRBJ2-5,few,CASRGTSKETQYF
TRBV13,TRBJ1-1,-,CASSLEGQHIEAFF
TRBV5-1,TRBJ2-7,-,CASSLELAGDPYEQYF
TRBV5-1,TRBJ2-3,-,CASSRSGRADTQYF
TRBV7-9,TRBJ2-5,-,CASSPVGWPQETQYF
TRBV5-4,TRBJ1-3,once,CASSLASGGGGNTIYF
TRBV30,TRBJ2-3,-,CAWSVQGGTDTQYF
TRBV15,TRBJ1-5,-,CATSRARVNQPQHF
TRBV24-1,TRBJ2-5,once,CATSDYSPGRGMRETQYF
TRBV28,TRBJ2-2,-,CASTDIYRPRTKNGELFF
TRBV7-9,TRBJ1-3,-,CASSYPGSSGNTIYF
TRBV5-1,TRBJ2-3,-,CASSLPSGSANTQYF
TRBV4-1,TRBJ2-2,-,CASSQYDNTGELFF
TRBV6-5,TRBJ1-1,-,CATTWPEAFF
TRBV19,TRBJ2-3,-,CASSPRDRGGYTQYF
TRBV7-7,TRBJ2-5,-,CASSRDRGQETQYF
TRBV6-6,TRBJ2-7,-,CASSYSGSSYEQYF
TRBV13,TRBJ1-1,few,CASGQGYRTEAFF
TRBV5-6,TRBJ1-5,-,CASSLGLGGWNQPQHF
TRBV28,TRBJ1-5,once,CASRQGHGNQPQHF
TRBV5-8,TRBJ2-2,-,CASSFPLAGEAVTGELFF